This T cell receptor beta chain was obtained from a study of blood T cell repertoires in COVID-19. Study-wide background: Samples representing acute and convalescent COVID-19 were sourced from the United States, Italy and Spain.

In the study's own analysis: Quantification of nucleated cells was approximated via reference gene primer amplification. Sequencing used immunoSEQ multiplex PCR; TCRdb keeps in-frame clones, though not all of them. Clonal size and the V and J genes are those of that table, whereas D and trimming came from the DNA. In the table there are 110,000 to 150,000 clones, approximately 84% of which are singletons. In its sample, this clone was seen a few times. The sequence was collected from a human donor in a cohort sampled during active COVID-19. Specimen: peripheral blood.

CDR3 sequence: CASSVGTGGKETQYF. Written as DNA, the CDR3 is TGTGCCAGCAGCGTCGGGACAGGGGGCAAAGAGACCCAGTACTTC. The chain carries TRBV9 and TRBJ2-5; 12 positions agree with TRBD1. The germline V gene has CDR1 SGDLS and CDR2 YYNGEE. CDR3 length: 15 amino acids. J was trimmed by 3 bases and V by 2 bases; bases with no gene match: 2.